This TCR beta chain stems from a study of T cell responses to AZD1222 COVID-19 vaccine. Whole-study results and caveats: Reports indicate that nearly half of spike-specific TCRs are directed at unmutated variant regions. Just a handful of AZD1222 recipients tested seropositive at baseline.

Libraries were prepared by immunoSEQ multiplex PCR; TCRdb keeps only in-frame clonotypes and omits some of them. Of some 180,000 clones in the sample, over 80% were seen once. The length of the CDR3 is 12 residues. Looked up from germline, CDR1 is SQVTM and CDR2 is ANQGSEA. V trimming: 6 bases; J trimming: 8 bases; junction bases outside the gene matches: 1. Points on this clone: What it binds is unknown.

V gene TRBV29-1 combines with J gene TRBJ2-1; TRBD2 aligns across 13 bases. The source material was peripheral blood, sampled on day 0 of AZD1222 vaccination. The sequence derives from an adult in good health. CDR3 in amino acids: CSVLAGGHEQFF. CDR3 sequence (DNA): TGCAGCGTACTAGCGGGAGGGCATGAGCAGTTCTTC.